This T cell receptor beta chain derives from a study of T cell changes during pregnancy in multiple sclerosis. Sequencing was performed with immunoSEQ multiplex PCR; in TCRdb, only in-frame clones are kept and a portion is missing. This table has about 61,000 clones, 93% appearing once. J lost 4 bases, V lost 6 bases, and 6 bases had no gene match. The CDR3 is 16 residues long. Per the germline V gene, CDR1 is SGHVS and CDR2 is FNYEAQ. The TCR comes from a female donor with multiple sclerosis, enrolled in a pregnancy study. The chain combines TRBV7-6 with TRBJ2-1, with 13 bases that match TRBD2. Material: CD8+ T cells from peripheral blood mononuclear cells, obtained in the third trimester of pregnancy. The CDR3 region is CASSPPGLAGYNEQFF. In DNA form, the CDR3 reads TGTGCCAGCAGTCCCCCGGGACTAGCGGGATACAATGAGCAGTTCTTC. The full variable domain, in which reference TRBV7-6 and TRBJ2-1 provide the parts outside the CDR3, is GAGVSQSPRYKVTKRGQDVALRCDPISGHVSLYWYRQALGQGPEFLTYFNYEAQQDKSGLPNDRFSAERPEGSISTLTIQRTEQRDSAMYRCASSPPGLAGYNEQFFGPGTRLTVL.